This T cell receptor beta chain was recovered during a study of beta chain features in type 1 diabetes. Study outcomes and limitations: In every one of the four CD4+ subsets, TCRB CDR3s were moderately but significantly shorter in Type 1 diabetes patients.

Germline values: CDR1 SQVTM, CDR2 ANQGSEA. The CDR3 covers 15 residues. The V gene lost 4 bases and the J gene lost 3 bases, with 16 bases spanning the gap. This clone came up a few times. Its antigen is undetermined. Researchers reported sorting CD4+ naive, central memory, regulatory and stem cell-like memory cells via CD45RO/CCR7/CD25/CD127/CD95/CD27. The study reverse transcribed the entire isolated RNA, so it sequenced expressed TCRB transcripts. TCRdb keeps only in-frame clones here, not all; method: immunoSEQ multiplex PCR. The sample includes roughly 230,000 clones, approximately 10% of them seen just once.

The chain recombines TRBV29-1 with TRBJ1-5; TRBD1 is a possible D gene (5 bases). This receptor was obtained from a man aged 30 to 45 with type 1 diabetes. The sequenced sample consisted of naive CD4+ T cells from blood. The CDR3 DNA is TGCAGCGTTGGGGGCAGCCCGGCGGACAATCAGCCCCAGCATTTT. Translated: CSVGGSPADNQPQHF. The full variable domain, its missing parts supplied by reference TRBV29-1 and TRBJ1-5, is SAVISQKPSRDICQRGTSLTIQCQVDSQVTMMFWYRQQPGQSLTLIATANQGSEATYESGFVIDKFPISRPNLTFSTLTVSNMSPEDSSIYLCSVGGSPADNQPQHFGDGTRLSIL.